These 32 T cell receptor beta chains were sequenced from one sample in a study of CD8+ T cells in alopecia areata. Cutaneous lymph nodes were pooled and cells sorted by CD4, CD8alpha, NKG2D, NKG2ACE and more. Sequencing used cDNA as its template, made by extracting RNA and reverse transcribing it. Profiled with immunoSEQ multiplex PCR; TCRdb holds only in-frame clones, not every one. Recorded here are about 270,000 clones, none singletons. What was sequenced was CD4+ T cells sorted from a lymph node. These receptors all stem from a C3H/HeJ mouse with alopecia areata. The strain bears MHC haplotype H2-k.

This clone came up a few times. The listed genes are named as in mouse. The read ends 4 residues shy of where the CDR3 ends; the end is completed using the germline J gene. The chain combines TRBV12-1 with TRBJ2-5, with 8 bases aligning to TRBD2. In germline, CDR1 is SGHSN, CDR2 HYEKVE. The V gene end was trimmed by 1 base and the J gene end by 0 bases; junction bases not matched to a gene: 5. The CDR3 loop spans 16 amino acids. The part of the CDR3 DNA that was read is TGTGCCAGCTCTCTGATGGGGGGGTCTAACCAAGAC. It codes for CASSLMGGSNQD. The whole CDR3 sequence reads CASSLMGGSNQDTQYF.

This clone was seen only a few times. Gene names are the mouse ones. The read stops 4 residues short of the end of the CDR3; the missing end is completed from the germline J gene. The chain carries TRBV13-3 and TRBJ1-1, with 9 positions matching TRBD1. The CDR3 spans 14 residues. Germline values: CDR1 NNHDY, CDR2 SYVADS. Trimming cost V 5 bases and J 4 bases; bases outside gene matches: 6. The covered CDR3 bases are TGTGCCAGCAGGACAGGGGGAGGGATCACA. Amino acids: CASRTGGGIT. The whole CDR3 sequence reads CASRTGGGITEVFF.

This clone was found a few times. Mouse gene names apply. The observed sequence ends 4 residues before the CDR3 terminus, with the missing tail filled in from the germline J gene. The rearrangement uses TRBV13-1 and TRBJ2-5, with 11 positions matching TRBD1. With V trimmed by 4 bases and J by 1 base, 5 bases remained unmatched. The CDR3 spans 16 residues. CDR1 NSHNY and CDR2 SYGAGN come from the germline V gene. CDR3 DNA, as far as it was read: TGTGCCAGCAGTCCGGACAGGGGGCTCTACCAAGAC. Protein: CASSPDRGLYQD. The full CDR3 protein is CASSPDRGLYQDTQYF.

Remarks on this clone: Mouse gene names and germline throughout. The sequenced part of the CDR3 DNA is TGTGCCAGCAGCCAAGTACACAGTGCAGAA. Translation: CASSQVHSAE. The whole CDR3 is CASSQVHSAETLYF. The chain carries TRBV5 and TRBJ2-3; no definite D call. Coverage ceases 4 residues before the CDR3 finishes, and the germline J gene fills in the end. V lost 1 base, J lost 0 bases, and 5 bases lay in between. This CDR3 comprises 14 residues. Germline CDR1 and CDR2: LGHNA and YNLKQL (reference sequence).

For this clone: Genes and germline are mouse. The read ends 4 residues shy of where the CDR3 ends; the end is completed using the germline J gene. The rearrangement uses TRBV4 and TRBJ2-3, with 7 bases fitting TRBD2. The CDR3 totals 14 residues. The J segment lost 0 bases and the V segment lost 5 bases, leaving 2 bases of the junction unmatched. Germline V gene data show CDR1 as LGHDT and CDR2 as YNNKQL (reference sequence). CDR3 sequence: CASSRLGSAETLYF. The part of the CDR3 DNA that was read is TGTGCCAGCAGCCGACTGGGTAGTGCAGAA.

Only a few counts were recorded for this clone. Here the gene names and germline are mouse. The CDR3 end is not reached by the read, which stops 4 residues before it; the germline J gene fills it in. V usage is TRBV19 and J usage is TRBJ2-7, with TRBD1 identical over 7 bases. CDR3 length: 15 residues. Per germline, CDR1 FNHDT and CDR2 SITEND (reference sequence). Partial CDR3 DNA: TGTGCCAGCAGTTTCCCCACGACAGGGCGTTAT. Protein: CASSFPTTGRY. The whole CDR3 region reads CASSFPTTGRYEQYF.

This clone was observed a few times. This may come from a read error, since a much larger clone is one base off. Gene names follow the mouse nomenclature. Read sequence stops 4 residues before the CDR3 end, and the germline J gene provides the missing end. Other DNA sequences in the same sample also yield this CDR3. The gene calls are TRBV5 and TRBJ2-5; TRBD2 agrees at 9 bases. J was trimmed by 3 bases and V by 2 bases; bases with no gene match: 0. This CDR3 has 14 residues. CDR1 and CDR2 from the germline V gene are LGHNA and YNLKQL (reference sequence). The sequenced part of the CDR3 DNA is TGTGCCAGCAGCCAACTGGGGGGGCAAGAC. Translation: CASSQLGGQD. Given in full, the CDR3 is CASSQLGGQDTQYF.

This clone was picked up a small number of times. A junction end diverges from the germline sequence, so it may reflect a read error. Gene names follow the mouse nomenclature. Sequencing ends 4 residues short of the CDR3 end; the germline J gene provides the rest. Within the sample, other DNA sequences also encode this same CDR3. The chain combines TRBV13-1 with TRBJ1-2; possible D gene TRBD1, 5 bases. CDR3 size: 15 residues. CDR1 NSHNY and CDR2 SYGAGN come from the germline V gene. CDR3 sequence reads: CASSDIQGANSDYTF. The DNA read from the CDR3 is TGTGCCAGCAGTGATATCCAGGGCGCAAATTCC.

The sample holds a few counts of this clone. Gene names follow the mouse nomenclature. From the germline J gene comes the end of the CDR3, since the read stops 4 residues before it. The rearrangement links TRBV1 to TRBJ2-1, with D hard to call. Germline values: CDR1 NSQYPW, CDR2 LRSPGD (reference sequence). This CDR3 comprises 15 residues. Trimming removed 3 bases at V and 0 bases at J, with 9 bases between. CDR3 DNA, as far as it was read: TGCACCTGCAGTGCGCGCAGTCTTAACTATGCT. This codes for CTCSARSLNYA. The entire CDR3 is CTCSARSLNYAEQFF.

Comments on this clone: The gene names given are mouse names. CDR3 sequence: CASSQEHRGDSDYTF. Partial CDR3 DNA: TGTGCCAGCAGCCAAGAACACAGGGGGGACTCC. The chain has TRBV5 and TRBJ1-2; 8 bases are a match to TRBD1. The read ends 4 residues early relative to the CDR3; the germline J gene fills the gap. The CDR3 has 15 amino acids. Germline V lookup: CDR1 LGHNA, CDR2 YNLKQL (reference sequence). Losses at the gene ends were 0 bases for V and 3 bases for J; bases not matched to a gene: 3.

As regards this clone: Gene names refer to mouse genes. The CDR3 region is CASSLRGQNNSPLYF. CDR3 bases read: TGTGCTAGCAGTTTGCGGGGACAGAATAATTCGCCC. V usage is TRBV29 and J usage is TRBJ1-6; 7 bases are a match to TRBD1. The sequenced fragment ends 3 residues before the CDR3 boundary, so the rest is inferred from the germline J gene. TRBJ1-6 is flagged as an ORF with uncertain function. Germline CDR1 MSHET, CDR2 SYDVDS. The junction had 4 bases not matched to a gene; V was cut back by 3 bases and J by 5 bases. The length of the CDR3 is 15 residues.

This clone turned up a few times. Genes and germline are mouse. The read ends 4 residues before the CDR3 terminus; that terminus is restored from the germline J gene. The chain uses TRBV13-1 and TRBJ2-5; D perhaps matches TRBD1 (5 bases). CDR1 is NSHNY, CDR2 SYGAGN, per germline. CDR3 length: 14 amino acids. The CDR3 DNA, read in part, is TGTGCCAGCAGTGATGTGAGGGGAGTAGAC. It encodes CASSDVRGVD. The full CDR3 protein is CASSDVRGVDTQYF.

This clone was detected a few times. Gene names and germline match the mouse. The read halts 4 residues ahead of the CDR3 end, with the missing end drawn from the germline J gene. J is TRBJ2-3 and V is TRBV17; 9 bases agree with TRBD2. CDR1 is MNHDT, CDR2 YYDKIL, per germline. V dropped 2 bases and J dropped 1; count of bases not matched to a gene: 7. The length of the CDR3 is 17 residues. The covered CDR3 bases are TGTGCTAGCAGTAGAACTGGGGGGCTGAGGGGTGCAGAA. Amino acid sequence: CASSRTGGLRGAE. The whole CDR3 protein is CASSRTGGLRGAETLYF.

Note on this clone: Gene names are mouse gene names. The read halts 4 residues ahead of the CDR3 end, with the missing end drawn from the germline J gene. V usage is TRBV19 and J usage is TRBJ2-1; 8 positions agree with TRBD2. Germline CDR1 is FNHDT and CDR2 is SITEND (reference sequence). This CDR3 has 15 residues. V was pared by 5 bases and J by 0 bases, with 4 bases of the junction left unmatched. The sequenced part of the CDR3 DNA is TGTGCCAGCAGATCCGGACTGGGTAACTATGCT. Translation gives CASRSGLGNYA. The full CDR3 sequence reads CASRSGLGNYAEQFF.

This clone was seen a handful of times. Mouse germline and gene names are used. The observed sequence ends 4 residues before the CDR3 terminus, with the missing tail filled in from the germline J gene. The chain uses TRBV13-3 and TRBJ1-1; the D gene is possibly TRBD1 (6 bases). The germline V and J ends were trimmed by 3 bases and 4 bases, with 10 bases remaining between them. The CDR3 contains 13 residues. The germline V gene has CDR1 NNHDY and CDR2 SYVADS. CDR3 protein: CASSGARGTEVFF. The sequenced part of the CDR3 DNA is TGTGCCAGCAGTGGGGCCAGGGGCACA.

This clone was picked up a small number of times. Mouse gene names and germline throughout. Read data end 4 residues before the CDR3 end; the end is taken from the germline J gene. The chain recombines TRBV13-2 with TRBJ2-1, with TRBD2 identical over 12 bases. Germline assignment: CDR1 NNHNN and CDR2 SYGAGS (reference sequence). The CDR3 covers 14 residues. CDR3 DNA (partial): TGTGCCAGCGGTGATAGACTGGGGGGGCCT. Protein: CASGDRLGGP. Given in full, the CDR3 is CASGDRLGGPEQFF.

About this clone itself: Gene and germline names: mouse. The CDR3 extends 4 residues past the end of the read, so its final part is completed from the germline J gene. The sample holds other DNA sequences that translate to the same CDR3. This chain uses TRBV5 with TRBJ1-1; 7 positions agree with TRBD1. The CDR3 is 14 residues long. The germline V gene has CDR1 LGHNA and CDR2 YNLKQL (reference sequence). CDR3 region: CASSPRQGRTEVFF. The DNA read from the CDR3 is TGTGCCAGCAGCCCCCGACAGGGACGGACA.

This clone was detected only a few times. Here the gene names and germline are mouse. The read terminates 4 residues before the CDR3 end, so the remaining end is supplied by the germline J gene. This specimen includes other DNA sequences encoding the same CDR3. The genes are TRBV13-3 and TRBJ1-1; D is perhaps TRBD1 (5 bases). The V gene's germline CDR1 is NNHDY and CDR2 SYVADS. Trimming removed 0 bases at V and 0 bases at J, with 9 bases between. The CDR3 contains 15 residues. CDR3 bases read: TGTGCCAGCAGTGATGCGAGGGGTGCAAACACA. Translation gives CASSDARGANT. The whole CDR3 is CASSDARGANTEVFF.

As regards this clone: The gene symbols are mouse symbols. The observed sequence ends 4 residues before the CDR3 terminus, with the missing tail filled in from the germline J gene. The chain couples TRBV3 to TRBJ2-1, with 7 bases identical to TRBD1. The V gene end was trimmed by 3 bases and the J gene end by 0 bases; junction bases not matched to a gene: 8. The CDR3 is made up of 17 amino acids. CDR1 and CDR2 (germline): SNHLY, FYNGKV (reference sequence). CDR3 DNA (partial): TGTGCCAGCAGCTTCTCCGGGACAGAATTTAACTATGCT. Translating it yields CASSFSGTEFNYA. The entire CDR3 protein reads CASSFSGTEFNYAEQFF.

This clone has more than one count but fewer than ten. Mouse germline and gene names are used. From the germline J gene comes the end of the CDR3, since the read stops 4 residues before it. Other DNA sequences from this sample encode an identical CDR3 as well. The chain links TRBV13-1 to TRBJ1-2, with D possibly TRBD1 on 5 matching bases. The CDR3 has 14 residues. Germline assignment: CDR1 NSHNY and CDR2 SYGAGN. The ends were cut back, 3 bases at V and 0 bases at J, with 9 bases in the middle. The CDR3 DNA, read in part, is TGTGCCAGCAGTGGTGACAGCACAAACTCC. Protein: CASSGDSTNS. The entire CDR3 reads CASSGDSTNSDYTF.

In this sample, this clone is medium-sized. Gene names are the mouse ones. The read terminates 4 residues ahead of where the CDR3 ends, so the germline J gene completes it. The chain combines TRBV17 with TRBJ1-1; D possibly corresponds to TRBD1 (5 bases). Germline V CDR1 and CDR2: MNHDT, YYDKIL. This CDR3 is 15 amino acids long. V gave up 3 bases and J gave up 0 bases, with 11 bases separating them. CDR3 DNA (partial): TGTGCTAGCAGTAGTGGGGGGACCTCAAACACA. It yields the protein CASSSGGTSNT. The whole CDR3 protein is CASSSGGTSNTEVFF.

This clone has just a few counts. The gene symbols are mouse symbols. The read ends 4 residues early relative to the CDR3; the germline J gene fills the gap. V and J are TRBV19 and TRBJ1-1; 7 bases are shared with TRBD1. Germline assignment: CDR1 FNHDT and CDR2 SITEND (reference sequence). The trim removed 8 bases at V and 4 bases at J, leaving 8 bases unmatched. CDR3 length: 13 amino acids. The CDR3 here is CARWAGGCTEVFF. CDR3 bases read: TGTGCCAGATGGGCAGGGGGTTGCACA.

This clone was found a few times. Germline and genes here are mouse. The read falls 4 residues short of the CDR3 end, and the missing part is taken from the germline J gene. The genes are TRBV13-1 and TRBJ2-3; D is ambiguous. The V end lost 8 bases, the J end lost 2 bases, and 6 bases lay between the germline ends. This CDR3 is built from 11 residues. Germline values: CDR1 NSHNY, CDR2 SYGAGN. Partial CDR3 DNA: TGTGCCAGTCAAAATGCAGAA. This translates into CASQNAE. The full CDR3 sequence reads CASQNAETLYF.

This clone was observed a few times. Mouse gene names and germline throughout. The read ends 4 residues before the CDR3 terminus; that terminus is restored from the germline J gene. The same CDR3 arises from other DNA sequences in this sample as well. The V call is TRBV1, the J call TRBJ2-7; 11 nucleotides agree with TRBD2. This CDR3 comprises 15 residues. Germline V gene lookup returns CDR1 NSQYPW and CDR2 LRSPGD (reference sequence). This CDR3 reads CTCSAETGGEYEQYF. CDR3 DNA (partial): TGCACCTGCAGTGCCGAGACTGGGGGGGAATAT.

This clone was detected only a few times. Mouse gene names and germline throughout. CDR3: CTCSAWGAFNQDTQYF. Incomplete CDR3 DNA: TGCACCTGCAGTGCTTGGGGGGCCTTTAACCAAGAC. The chain is built from TRBV1 and TRBJ2-5, with D maybe TRBD2 (7 bases). The CDR3 extends 4 residues past the end of the read, so its final part is completed from the germline J gene. The length of the CDR3 is 16 residues. CDR1 is NSQYPW, CDR2 LRSPGD, per germline (reference sequence). The germline V and J ends were trimmed by 3 bases and 0 bases, with 13 bases remaining between them.

This clone was observed a few times. Genes and germline come from the mouse. The CDR3 end is not reached by the read, which stops 4 residues before it; the germline J gene fills it in. The V gene is TRBV13-3, the J gene TRBJ2-5, with D maybe TRBD1 (6 bases). The CDR3 is 14 residues long. Germline V gene sequence: CDR1 NNHDY, CDR2 SYVADS. The CDR3 protein is CASSERTVKDTQYF. The sequenced CDR3 bases are TGTGCCAGCAGTGAGAGGACAGTAAAAGAC.

With respect to this clone: Mouse germline and gene names are used. The CDR3 end lies 4 residues beyond the end of the read and is filled in from the germline J gene. The chain uses TRBV19 and TRBJ2-1; D unclear. V lost 2 bases and J 4 bases, leaving 7 bases between the germline ends. Germline CDR1 reads FNHDT; CDR2 reads SITEND (reference sequence). The CDR3 contains 13 residues. The CDR3 bases that were read are TGTGCCAGCAGTATGCCTGGTTATGCT. Protein sequence: CASSMPGYA. The whole CDR3 protein reads CASSMPGYAEQFF. The full variable domain, in which reference TRBV19 and TRBJ2-1 provide the parts outside the CDR3, is GGIITQTPKFLIGQEGQKLTLKCQQNFNHDTMYWYRQDSGKGLRLIYYSITENDLQKGDLSEGYDASREKKSSFSLTVTSAQKNEMAVFLCASSMPGYAEQFFGPGTRLTVL.

The sample holds a few counts of this clone. The germline and genes are mouse ones. The CDR3 is cut off 4 residues early in the read; its end comes from the germline J gene. Other nucleotide sequences from this sample produce the same CDR3. V is TRBV19 and J is TRBJ1-1; perhaps TRBD1 as D (6 bases). The CDR3 spans 15 residues. Trimming stripped 1 base from V and 0 bases from J, with 10 bases between. Germline assignment: CDR1 FNHDT and CDR2 SITEND (reference sequence). The CDR3 loop is CASSITGTTNTEVFF. Incomplete CDR3 DNA: TGTGCCAGCAGTATAACGGGGACAACAAACACA.

Only a few counts were recorded for this clone. Mouse names are used for the genes. The read comes to an end 4 residues before the CDR3 does, leaving the germline J gene to fill in the end. This chain joins TRBV31 and TRBJ2-4, with 8 bases matching TRBD2. Germline V gene sequence: CDR1 GKSSPN, CDR2 SITVG. With V trimmed by 1 base and J by 0 bases, 3 bases remained unmatched. This CDR3 has 15 residues. The covered CDR3 bases are TGTGCCTGGAGTCAACTGGGGGCTAGTCAAAAC. Amino acid sequence: CAWSQLGASQN. The CDR3, in full, reads CAWSQLGASQNTLYF.

This clone appeared a few times. Gene names follow the mouse nomenclature. The read terminates 4 residues ahead of where the CDR3 ends, so the germline J gene completes it. Distinct nucleotide sequences in the sample also encode this CDR3. The V call is TRBV13-3, the J call TRBJ2-3, with 8 positions matching TRBD2. CDR3 length: 16 residues. V was pared by 0 bases and J by 0 bases, with 3 bases of the junction left unmatched. Per germline, CDR1 NNHDY and CDR2 SYVADS. The covered CDR3 bases are TGTGCCAGCAGTGATGACTGGGGGACCAGTGCAGAA. Its translation is CASSDDWGTSAE. The whole CDR3 reads CASSDDWGTSAETLYF.

This clone has only a few counts. Gene names are mouse gene names. The read falls 4 residues short of the CDR3 end, and the missing part is taken from the germline J gene. The gene calls are TRBV31 and TRBJ2-1; 10 bases line up with TRBD1. V was pared by 5 bases and J by 2 bases, with 0 bases of the junction left unmatched. The CDR3 totals 13 residues. The V gene's germline CDR1 is GKSSPN and CDR2 SITVG. This CDR3 reads CAWGTGDYAEQFF. The CDR3 bases that were read are TGTGCCTGGGGGACAGGGGACTATGCT. The full variable domain, with the rest looked up from reference TRBV31 and TRBJ2-1, is AQTIHQWPVAEIKAVGSPLSLGCTIKGKSSPNLYWYWQATGGTLQQLFYSITVGQVESVVQLNLSASRPKDDQFILSTEKLLLSHSGFYLCAWGTGDYAEQFFGPGTRLTVL.

This clone was counted a few times. The listed genes are named as in mouse. The read finishes 4 residues shy of the CDR3 end, and the germline J gene is used to complete it. The gene calls are TRBV3 and TRBJ2-5, with 7 bases that match TRBD1. This CDR3 is 16 amino acids long. V dropped 3 bases and J dropped 0; count of bases not matched to a gene: 6. The V gene's germline CDR1 is SNHLY and CDR2 FYNGKV (reference sequence). CDR3 protein: CASSFVQGVNQDTQYF. The covered CDR3 bases are TGTGCCAGCAGCTTCGTCCAGGGGGTTAACCAAGAC.